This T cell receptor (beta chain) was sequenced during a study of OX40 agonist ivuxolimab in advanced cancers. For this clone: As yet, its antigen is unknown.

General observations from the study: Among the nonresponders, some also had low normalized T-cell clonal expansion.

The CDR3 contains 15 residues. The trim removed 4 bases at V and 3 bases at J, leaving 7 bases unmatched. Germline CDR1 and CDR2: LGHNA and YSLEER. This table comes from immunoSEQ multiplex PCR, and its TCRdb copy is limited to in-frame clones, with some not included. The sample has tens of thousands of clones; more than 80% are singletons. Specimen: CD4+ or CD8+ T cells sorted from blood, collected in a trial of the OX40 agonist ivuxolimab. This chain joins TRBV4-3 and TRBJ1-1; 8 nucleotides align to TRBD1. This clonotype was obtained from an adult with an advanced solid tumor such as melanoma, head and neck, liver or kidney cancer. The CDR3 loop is CASSRSDRDHTEAFF. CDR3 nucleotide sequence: TGCGCCAGCAGCCGGTCGGACAGGGATCACACTGAAGCTTTCTTT.